These 30 T cell receptor beta chains were sequenced from one sample in a study of blood T cell repertoires in COVID-19. The method was immunoSEQ multiplex PCR; TCRdb's version includes in-frame clones alone and lacks a portion of them. Of 72,000 or so clones in the sample, 85% are singletons; the top ten hold about a third. The specimen was peripheral blood. These TCRs come from an elderly woman with active or convalescent COVID-19.

The chain uses TRBV29-1 and TRBJ2-4, with TRBD1 identical over 9 bases. Germline V lookup: CDR1 SQVTM, CDR2 ANQGSEA. The CDR3 covers 14 residues. V lost 3 bases to trimming and J lost 7 bases; unmatched junction nucleotides: 7. CDR3: CSVDLTGTGNIQYF. In DNA, the CDR3 is TGCAGCGTTGATTTAACCGGGACAGGGAACATTCAGTACTTC.

This clone was seen once. The V call is TRBV10-1, the J call TRBJ2-7; 7 bases align to TRBD1. CDR1 is WNHNN, CDR2 SYGVQD, per germline (reference sequence). J gave up 2 bases and V 7 bases, and 5 bases lay outside the gene matches. This CDR3 region has 13 residues. The CDR3 loop reads CASNQGVPYEQYF. CDR3 sequence (DNA): TGCGCCAGCAATCAGGGGGTCCCCTACGAGCAGTACTTC.

V and J are TRBV19 and TRBJ1-6; D is possibly TRBD1 (5 bases). Trimming stripped 4 bases from V and 8 bases from J, with 9 bases between. The germline V gene encodes CDR1 LNHDA and CDR2 SQIVND (reference sequence). The CDR3 consists of 13 residues. Here the CDR3 reads CASSTFRDSPLHF. The DNA for the CDR3 is TGTGCCAGTAGTACGTTCAGGGATTCACCCCTCCACTTT. The whole variable domain, filled in from reference TRBV19 and TRBJ1-6, reads DGGITQSPKYLFRKEGQNVTLSCEQNLNHDAMYWYRQDPGQGLRLIYYSQIVNDFQKGDIAEGYSVSREKKESFPLTVTSAQKNPTAFYLCASSTFRDSPLHFGNGTRLTVT.

The chain recombines TRBV7-9 with TRBJ2-5, with TRBD2 identical over 10 bases. The CDR3 has 17 residues. Trimming at V came to 1 base and at J to 1 base, leaving 6 bases not matched to a gene. In germline, CDR1 is SEHNR, CDR2 FQNEAQ (reference sequence). CDR3 DNA: TGTGCCAGCAGCTTAGGCGTAGCGGGGGGTTTCCAAGAGACCCAGTACTTC. As protein: CASSLGVAGGFQETQYF.

This clone was detected only a few times. The J gene is TRBJ2-1, the V gene TRBV5-1; 11 nucleotides match TRBD1. V gave up 3 bases and J gave up 9 bases; unmatched junction bases: 8. The CDR3 runs to 15 residues. CDR1 is SGHRS and CDR2 is YFSETQ in the germline V gene. Here the CDR3 DNA reads TGCGCCAGCAGCTCCGGGACAGGGGGATCGGTTGAGCAGTTCTTC. It is translated as CASSSGTGGSVEQFF.

The chain links TRBV19 to TRBJ1-6; unclear D gene. The germline CDR1 and CDR2 sequences are LNHDA and SQIVND (reference sequence). The CDR3 sequence is 14 residues long. The V gene lost 0 bases and the J gene lost 9 bases, with 9 bases spanning the gap. CDR3 region: CASSIDPGGSPLHF. CDR3 in DNA: TGTGCCAGTAGTATAGATCCCGGAGGTTCACCCCTCCACTTT.

The chain combines TRBV10-1 with TRBJ2-7, with 9 bases lining up with TRBD2. CDR1 is WNHNN and CDR2 is SYGVQD in the germline V gene (reference sequence). V lost 4 bases to trimming and J lost 2 bases; unmatched junction nucleotides: 12. The CDR3 extends over 17 amino acids. The DNA for the CDR3 is TGCGCCAGCAGTGGGAATAAGGCTAGCGGGGCCGCCTACGAGCAGTACTTC. It translates to CASSGNKASGAAYEQYF.

V usage is TRBV5-4 and J usage is TRBJ2-1, with 11 bases identical to TRBD1. After removal of 5 bases from V and 0 bases from J, the junction contained 7 bases not matched to a gene. Germline V lookup: CDR1 SGHNT, CDR2 YYREEE (reference sequence). This CDR3 contains 17 residues. The CDR3 sequence is CASSPGQGAFSYNEQFF. The CDR3 nucleotides are TGTGCCAGCAGTCCTGGACAGGGGGCTTTCTCCTACAATGAGCAGTTCTTC.

The chain uses TRBV15 and TRBJ1-1; possible D gene TRBD1, 6 bases. CDR1 LNHNV and CDR2 YYDKDF come from the germline V gene (reference sequence). This CDR3 is 14 amino acids long. V was clipped by 4 bases and J by 1 base, with 10 bases between them. This CDR3 is CATSILQGNTEAFF. DNA of the CDR3: TGTGCCACCAGCATCCTACAGGGGAACACTGAAGCTTTCTTT.

In DNA form, the CDR3 reads TGTGCCAGCAGCTTAGCTCCTGCTAGCGGGGGAATAAAGCAGTTCTTC. It encodes CASSLAPASGGIKQFF. The V call is TRBV7-2, the J call TRBJ2-1; 10 positions match TRBD2. V shed 0 bases, J shed 11 bases, and the junction held 10 bases outside the gene matches. The germline V gene has CDR1 SGHTA and CDR2 FQGNSA. The CDR3 length is 16 residues.

The chain couples TRBV6-5 to TRBJ2-3; D uncertain. Deletions cut 6 bases from V and 5 bases from J, with 12 bases between. The CDR3 is 13 residues long. Germline V gene lookup returns CDR1 MNHEY and CDR2 SVGAGI. Written as DNA, the CDR3 is TGTGCCAGCAGAGTCGGCGGTCTAGATACGCAGTATTTT. It yields the protein CASRVGGLDTQYF.

V and J are TRBV19 and TRBJ1-5; TRBD1 matches 8 bases. This CDR3 has 14 residues. Unmatched junction bases numbered 4, after V lost 3 bases and J lost 6 bases. Germline assignment: CDR1 LNHDA and CDR2 SQIVND (reference sequence). The CDR3 DNA follows: TGTGCCAGTAGTATTCGGACAGGGCCTCAGCCCCAGCATTTT. It codes for CASSIRTGPQPQHF.

This clone came up once. The chain is built from TRBV6-6 and TRBJ2-5; D is unresolved. The CDR3 length is 14 residues. Germline V gene sequence: CDR1 MNHNY, CDR2 SVGAGI (reference sequence). The V end was cut by 6 bases, the J end by 0 bases, with 11 bases between. The CDR3: CASRPALYQETQYF. The DNA of the CDR3 is TGTGCCAGCAGACCCGCGTTGTACCAAGAGACCCAGTACTTC.

The genes are TRBV15 and TRBJ1-2; possible D gene TRBD1, 6 bases. V was clipped by 0 bases and J by 5 bases, with 16 bases between them. The CDR3 spans 16 residues. Germline CDR1 reads LNHNV; CDR2 reads YYDKDF (reference sequence). CDR3 sequence reads: CATSRDRASGVYGYTF. The DNA of the CDR3 is TGTGCCACCAGCAGAGATCGTGCTTCAGGGGTTTATGGCTACACCTTC. Together with reference TRBV15 and TRBJ1-2, the CDR3 gives the full variable domain: DAMVIQNPRYQVTQFGKPVTLSCSQTLNHNVMYWYQQKSSQAPKLLFHYYDKDFNNEADTPDNFQSRRPNTSFCFLDIRSPGLGDTAMYLCATSRDRASGVYGYTFGSGTRLTVV.

The genes are TRBV7-8 and TRBJ1-4, with 9 bases matching TRBD1. The CDR3 runs 16 residues. CDR1 is SGHVS, CDR2 FQNEAQ, per germline. With V trimmed by 2 bases and J by 7 bases, 8 bases remained unmatched. The CDR3 region has the DNA TGTGCCAGCAGCTTAAAGGGCGGGACAGGGTTTGAAAAACTGTTTTTT. Translated, it gives CASSLKGGTGFEKLFF. Full variable domain (missing parts from reference TRBV7-8 and TRBJ1-4): GAGVSQSPRYKVAKRGQDVALRCDPISGHVSLFWYQQALGQGPEFLTYFQNEAQLDKSGLPSDRFFAERPEGSVSTLKIQRTQQEDSAVYLCASSLKGGTGFEKLFFGSGTQLSVL.

This chain links TRBV10-2 with TRBJ2-5, with 7 bases matching TRBD2. The CDR3 sequence is 15 residues long. Germline V gene data show CDR1 as WSHSY and CDR2 as SAAADI. V was clipped by 4 bases and J by 2 bases; unmatched bases: 7. The CDR3, as DNA: TGCGCCAGCAGTGTGGGTTCGGGGGGACAAGAGACCCAGTACTTC. This gives the protein CASSVGSGGQETQYF.

The genes are TRBV7-2 and TRBJ1-1; D gene ambiguous. CDR1 and CDR2 (germline): SGHTA, FQGNSA. The V gene lost 5 bases and the J gene lost 4 bases, with 17 bases spanning the gap. This CDR3 has 15 amino acids. This CDR3 is CASSPLSPKATEAFF. CDR3 nucleotides: TGTGCCAGCAGCCCCCTCTCCCCCAAAGCCACTGAAGCTTTCTTT.

This clone is a singleton in its sample. The chain couples TRBV4-3 to TRBJ2-5, with TRBD2 identical over 8 bases. Trimming cost V 3 bases and J 10 bases; bases outside gene matches: 16. The length of the CDR3 is 16 residues. Germline CDR1 and CDR2: LGHNA and YSLEER. The CDR3 region is CASSHHILAAAGGQYF. CDR3 nucleotides: TGCGCCAGCAGCCACCACATACTAGCGGCGGCGGGTGGCCAGTACTTC.

The J gene is TRBJ2-7, the V gene TRBV7-2, with D possibly matching TRBD2 (6 bases). Per the germline V gene, CDR1 is SGHTA and CDR2 is FQGNSA. This CDR3 has 14 residues. The ends were cut back, 5 bases at V and 4 bases at J, with 15 bases in the middle. This chain's CDR3 is CASSPGWRGYEQYF. The CDR3 DNA follows: TGTGCCAGCAGCCCCGGATGGAGGGGATACGAGCAGTACTTC.

The chain employs TRBV28 and TRBJ1-1, with D possibly TRBD1 on 5 matching bases. The V end lost 6 bases, the J end lost 1 base, and 18 bases lay between the germline ends. Germline V CDR1 and CDR2: MDHEN, SYDVKM. The CDR3 has 16 residues. CDR3 residues: CASSLLASGQNTEAFF. The CDR3, as DNA: TGTGCCAGCAGCCTATTAGCCTCCGGACAGAACACTGAAGCTTTCTTT.

The chain carries TRBV19 and TRBJ2-1; 8 positions agree with TRBD2. Germline CDR1 reads LNHDA; CDR2 reads SQIVND (reference sequence). The V and J ends lost 2 bases and 7 bases, in that order; junction bases with no gene match: 4. The CDR3 loop spans 14 amino acids. CDR3 protein: CASSITSGGNEQFF. The CDR3, as DNA: TGTGCCAGTAGTATAACCAGCGGGGGAAATGAGCAGTTCTTC.

The chain joins TRBV7-9 to TRBJ2-5; no definite D call. Germline V lookup: CDR1 SEHNR, CDR2 FQNEAQ (reference sequence). This CDR3 is 12 amino acids long. V was pared by 3 bases and J by 5 bases, with 7 bases between. In DNA form, the CDR3 reads TGTGCCAGCAGCTTCCAGGCCGAGACCCAGTACTTC. Encoded protein: CASSFQAETQYF.

The V call is TRBV3-1 (or the pseudogene TRBV3-2), the J call TRBJ1-2, with D unclear. There are 13 residues in the CDR3. CDR1 LGHDT and CDR2 YNNKEL come from the germline V gene (reference sequence). V was pared by 2 bases and J by 0 bases, with 4 bases between. The CDR3 DNA follows: TGTGCCAGCAGCCAACCAGCTAACTATGGCTACACCTTC. Translating gives CASSQPANYGYTF.

This chain connects TRBV2 to TRBJ2-1; TRBD2 agrees at 8 bases. Germline V lookup: CDR1 SNHLY, CDR2 FYNNEI. The CDR3 sequence is 14 residues long. The trim removed 6 bases at V and 3 bases at J, leaving 4 bases unmatched. The CDR3, as DNA: TGTGCCAGCAGAAGGACTAGCTTCTACAATGAGCAGTTCTTC. Protein sequence: CASRRTSFYNEQFF. Using reference TRBV2 and TRBJ2-1 for the parts outside the CDR3, the full variable domain is EPEVTQTPSHQVTQMGQEVILRCVPISNHLYFYWYRQILGQKVEFLVSFYNNEISEKSEIFDDQFSVERPDGSNFTLKIRSTKLEDSAMYFCASRRTSFYNEQFFGPGTRLTVL.

The chain employs TRBV19 and TRBJ1-1; 8 bases match TRBD1. V trimming: 9 bases; J trimming: 10 bases; junction bases outside the gene matches: 10. This CDR3 spans 12 amino acids. Germline-derived CDR1 and CDR2 are LNHDA and SQIVND (reference sequence). CDR3 residues: CASSDRGLAAFF. The CDR3 region has the DNA TGTGCCAGCTCCGACAGGGGTCTTGCAGCTTTCTTT.

This sequence joins TRBV2 and TRBJ2-2; the match to TRBD2 covers 8 bases. After removal of 1 base from V and 0 bases from J, the junction contained 1 base not matched to a gene. Per germline, CDR1 SNHLY and CDR2 FYNNEI. This CDR3 is 16 amino acids long. CDR3 in DNA: TGTGCCAGCAGTGAAGAACTAGCGGCGAACACCGGGGAGCTGTTTTTT. Protein: CASSEELAANTGELFF.

The chain uses TRBV3-1 (or the pseudogene TRBV3-2) and TRBJ2-1; 8 bases are a match to TRBD2. V lost 4 bases to trimming and J lost 4 bases; unmatched junction nucleotides: 12. This CDR3 has 17 residues. Germline CDR1 and CDR2: LGHDT and YNNKEL (reference sequence). The CDR3 DNA reads as TGTGCCAGCAGCCGTCTCGGGGGGGGGCTTCTATACAATGAGCAGTTCTTC. As protein: CASSRLGGGLLYNEQFF.

The chain carries TRBV27 and TRBJ2-5; weak D call: TRBD1 (6 bases). Germline V CDR1 and CDR2: MNHEY, SMNVEV (reference sequence). V dropped 4 bases and J dropped 7 bases, with 13 bases sitting between them. The CDR3 consists of 13 residues. The CDR3 DNA follows: TGTGCCAGCAGTTCGACAGGACCGGGGACCCAGTACTTC. Translation gives CASSSTGPGTQYF.

This clone occurred once. The chain has TRBV10-1 and TRBJ2-3; 9 nucleotides line up with TRBD2. V lost 2 bases, J lost 4 bases, and 4 bases stayed unmatched. The germline V gene has CDR1 WNHNN and CDR2 SYGVQD (reference sequence). This CDR3 has 15 amino acids. DNA of the CDR3: TGCGCCAGCAGTGAGGGCGGGGGGGCAGCAGATACGCAGTATTTT. Translation: CASSEGGGAADTQYF.

A remark on this clone: Other DNA sequences of this sample code for an identical CDR3. In DNA form, the CDR3 reads TGTGCCAGCAGCTTGGGGGCTAGCGGGGGCTACCAAGAGACCCAGTACTTC. Its translation is CASSLGASGGYQETQYF. The chain carries TRBV5-8 and TRBJ2-5; 10 positions agree with TRBD2. Germline assignment: CDR1 SGHTS and CDR2 YDEGEE. This CDR3 comprises 17 residues. Unmatched junction bases numbered 5, after V lost 0 bases and J lost 0 bases.